This is a list of T cell receptor beta chains from one sample in a study of T cells in Graves' hyperthyroidism and ophthalmopathy. TCRdb re-called the multiplex PCR reads with MiXCR, one entry per CDR3 protein. The top ten hold around 7.8% of the sample, which has approximately 560,000 distinct CDR3 sequences, roughly 14% seen once. The sequenced sample consisted of blood. The receptors shown here come from a woman in her 30s with Graves' hyperthyroidism. The CDR3 runs from the conserved cysteine through the conserved F or W. Fields, in order: D gene, clone size, J gene, V gene, CDR3 DNA, CDR3 protein. D genes are given only for firm matches. Some rows have no size entry. The others give once, few or many, or a class for an expanded clone.

d_gene: -
abundance: many
j_gene: TRBJ2-1
v_gene: TRBV28
CDR3nt: TGTGCCAGCAGGGGTTTAGCGTCCTACAATGAGCAGTTCTTC
CDR3aa: CASRGLASYNEQFF

d_gene: -
abundance: many
j_gene: TRBJ1-4
v_gene: TRBV12-3/TRBV12-4
CDR3nt: TGTGCCAGCAGTTTGGGTGAAAAACTGTTTTTT
CDR3aa: CASSLGEKLFF

d_gene: -
abundance: few
j_gene: TRBJ2-7
v_gene: TRBV5-1
CDR3nt: TGCGCCAGCAGATTCCTGACGGATACCTACGAGCAGTACTTC
CDR3aa: CASRFLTDTYEQYF

d_gene: -
abundance: -
j_gene: TRBJ2-1
v_gene: TRBV19
CDR3nt: TGTGCCAGTTCAGGGGCGGAATCATCCTACAATGAGCAGTTCTTC
CDR3aa: CASSGAESSYNEQFF

d_gene: -
abundance: few
j_gene: TRBJ2-1
v_gene: TRBV20-1
CDR3nt: TGCAGTGCTAAATTTAATGAGCAGTTCTTC
CDR3aa: CSAKFNEQFF

d_gene: TRBD2
abundance: many
j_gene: TRBJ2-7
v_gene: TRBV12-3/TRBV12-4
CDR3nt: TGTGCCAGCAAGAGCGGGAGGAGTTCCTACGAGCAGTACTTC
CDR3aa: CASKSGRSSYEQYF

d_gene: -
abundance: -
j_gene: TRBJ2-7
v_gene: TRBV2
CDR3nt: TGTGCCAGCAGTGAGGAGGGGATCTACGAGCAGTACTTC
CDR3aa: CASSEEGIYEQYF

d_gene: TRBD2
abundance: -
j_gene: TRBJ2-7
v_gene: TRBV20-1
CDR3nt: TGCAGTGCTAGACCGGGACTAGCGGGAGACTCCTACGAGCAGTACTTC
CDR3aa: CSARPGLAGDSYEQYF

d_gene: TRBD2
abundance: many
j_gene: TRBJ2-7
v_gene: TRBV7-9
CDR3nt: TGTGCCAGCAGCTCCTCGTCTAGCGGACCTACTCAGCAGTACTTC
CDR3aa: CASSSSSSGPTQQYF

d_gene: -
abundance: many
j_gene: TRBJ2-2
v_gene: TRBV27
CDR3nt: TGTGCCAGCAGTTCGGGAGGGGAGCTGTTTTTT
CDR3aa: CASSSGGELFF

d_gene: TRBD2
abundance: many
j_gene: TRBJ2-5
v_gene: TRBV6-2/TRBV6-3
CDR3nt: TGTGCCAGCAGTCTGCCGGGACTAGCGGAAGAGACCCAGTACTTC
CDR3aa: CASSLPGLAEETQYF

d_gene: -
abundance: few
j_gene: TRBJ1-2
v_gene: TRBV13
CDR3nt: TGTGCCAGCAGCTTAGCGGATGCCCAGGGCTACACCTTC
CDR3aa: CASSLADAQGYTF

d_gene: TRBD2
abundance: many
j_gene: TRBJ2-1
v_gene: TRBV27
CDR3nt: TGTGCCAGCAGTTTATTTGGTAGCGGGAGGGCCCCTCGTGAGCAGTTCTTC
CDR3aa: CASSLFGSGRAPREQFF

d_gene: -
abundance: -
j_gene: TRBJ2-3
v_gene: TRBV28
CDR3nt: TGTGCCAGCACGGGTAGCGATGTCACAGATACGCAGTATTTT
CDR3aa: CASTGSDVTDTQYF

d_gene: TRBD1
abundance: many
j_gene: TRBJ2-3
v_gene: TRBV7-9
CDR3nt: TGTGCCAGCAGCCCGGGGACAGGGAAGACAGATACGCAGTATTTT
CDR3aa: CASSPGTGKTDTQYF

d_gene: -
abundance: many
j_gene: TRBJ2-3
v_gene: TRBV5-1
CDR3nt: TGTGCCAGCAGCCTGGCACCGACAGATACGCAGTATTTT
CDR3aa: CASSLAPTDTQYF

d_gene: -
abundance: -
j_gene: TRBJ1-6
v_gene: TRBV4-1
CDR3nt: TGCGCCAGCAGCCAAGCCGGGAATTCACCCCTCCACTTT
CDR3aa: CASSQAGNSPLHF

d_gene: -
abundance: -
j_gene: TRBJ2-5
v_gene: TRBV24-1
CDR3nt: TGTGCCACCAGTGACGATATAGGGACCCAGTACTTC
CDR3aa: CATSDDIGTQYF

d_gene: -
abundance: -
j_gene: TRBJ2-7
v_gene: TRBV28
CDR3nt: TGTGCCAGCCCTCGCCTACGAGAGTCCCCCTACGAGCAGTACTTC
CDR3aa: CASPRLRESPYEQYF

d_gene: -
abundance: -
j_gene: TRBJ2-7
v_gene: TRBV5-4
CDR3nt: TGTGCCAGCAGCTCACGGGACATCTACGAGCAGTACTTC
CDR3aa: CASSSRDIYEQYF

d_gene: TRBD1
abundance: many
j_gene: TRBJ2-1
v_gene: TRBV20-1
CDR3nt: TGCAGTGCTGAGACAGGGATTAATCGGCAGTTCTTC
CDR3aa: CSAETGINRQFF

d_gene: -
abundance: few
j_gene: TRBJ2-1
v_gene: TRBV7-9
CDR3nt: TGTGCCAGCATCCCCGTCGGAGTAAATGAGCAGTTCTTC
CDR3aa: CASIPVGVNEQFF

d_gene: -
abundance: many
j_gene: TRBJ2-7
v_gene: TRBV3-1
CDR3nt: TGTGCCAGCAGCCCAGGGAGGCCCTGGGACTACGAGCAGTACTTC
CDR3aa: CASSPGRPWDYEQYF

d_gene: -
abundance: -
j_gene: TRBJ2-6
v_gene: TRBV19
CDR3nt: TGTGCCAGTAGTCTAGACGAGACTTTTTCTGGGGCCAACGTCCTGACTTTC
CDR3aa: CASSLDETFSGANVLTF

d_gene: TRBD2
abundance: -
j_gene: TRBJ2-1
v_gene: TRBV6-4
CDR3nt: TGTGCCAGGATACAGCGGGAGGGCCAAAATGAGCAGTTCTTC
CDR3aa: CARIQREGQNEQFF

d_gene: -
abundance: -
j_gene: TRBJ1-5
v_gene: TRBV27
CDR3nt: TGTGCCAGCAGGACGTCTCCGGACGCAAGCAATCAGCCCCAGCATTTT
CDR3aa: CASRTSPDASNQPQHF

d_gene: TRBD2
abundance: few
j_gene: TRBJ2-2
v_gene: TRBV4-1
CDR3nt: TGCGCCAGCAGCCAAACCTCAAGGGTAGCGGGAACCGGGGAGCTGTTTTTT
CDR3aa: CASSQTSRVAGTGELFF

d_gene: -
abundance: -
j_gene: TRBJ2-7
v_gene: TRBV5-6
CDR3nt: TGTGCCAGCAGCTTAACTTTCGAAACCTACGAGCAGTACTTC
CDR3aa: CASSLTFETYEQYF

d_gene: -
abundance: few
j_gene: TRBJ1-6
v_gene: TRBV20-1
CDR3nt: TGCAGTGCTACACAGGGAAAAGGTTCACCCCTCCACTTT
CDR3aa: CSATQGKGSPLHF

d_gene: -
abundance: many
j_gene: TRBJ2-3
v_gene: TRBV28
CDR3nt: TGTGCCAGCAGTTTCGGGTTACAGGGTTGGGCAGATACGCAGTATTTT
CDR3aa: CASSFGLQGWADTQYF

d_gene: TRBD1
abundance: -
j_gene: TRBJ1-5
v_gene: TRBV28
CDR3nt: TGTGCCAGCAGGCCCCCCGGACAGGGGGTAATTGGCAATCAGCCCCAGCATTTT
CDR3aa: CASRPPGQGVIGNQPQHF

d_gene: -
abundance: many
j_gene: TRBJ1-1
v_gene: TRBV27
CDR3nt: TGTGCCAGCAGTTTATCCTCCCGACGAACTGAAGCTTTCTTT
CDR3aa: CASSLSSRRTEAFF

d_gene: TRBD2
abundance: -
j_gene: TRBJ2-1
v_gene: TRBV7-2
CDR3nt: TGTGCCAGCAGCTCCCATGCGGGGACTAGCGATGTATATGAGCAGTTCTTC
CDR3aa: CASSSHAGTSDVYEQFF

d_gene: -
abundance: many
j_gene: TRBJ2-5
v_gene: TRBV20-1
CDR3nt: TGCAGTGCTAGAGGTGTGGAGACCCAGTACTTC
CDR3aa: CSARGVETQYF

d_gene: TRBD1
abundance: -
j_gene: TRBJ2-3
v_gene: TRBV19
CDR3nt: TGTGCCAGTAGTATCGGGACAGCTAGGTCCACAGATACGCAGTATTTT
CDR3aa: CASSIGTARSTDTQYF

d_gene: -
abundance: many
j_gene: TRBJ2-4
v_gene: TRBV7-2
CDR3nt: TGTGCCAGCAGCCTCTATACGGCCAAAAACATTCAGTACTTC
CDR3aa: CASSLYTAKNIQYF

d_gene: TRBD1
abundance: many
j_gene: TRBJ2-7
v_gene: TRBV9
CDR3nt: TGTGCCAGCAGCGTCTTACCGGGACAGGGAAGCGAGCAGTACTTC
CDR3aa: CASSVLPGQGSEQYF

d_gene: -
abundance: many
j_gene: TRBJ2-1
v_gene: TRBV20-1
CDR3nt: TGCAGTGCTAGGGCGGGTGGGGTTACTAATGAGCAGTTCTTC
CDR3aa: CSARAGGVTNEQFF

d_gene: -
abundance: -
j_gene: TRBJ2-7
v_gene: TRBV24-1
CDR3nt: TGTGCCACCAGTGATTTTAACGACGAGCAGTACTTC
CDR3aa: CATSDFNDEQYF

d_gene: TRBD1
abundance: -
j_gene: TRBJ1-1
v_gene: TRBV7-2
CDR3nt: TGTGCCAGTAACACAGGGGGTGGCACTGAAGCTTTCTTT
CDR3aa: CASNTGGGTEAFF

d_gene: -
abundance: many
j_gene: TRBJ2-7
v_gene: TRBV2
CDR3nt: TGTGCCAGCAAAGAGTTACCGTACGAGCAGTACTTC
CDR3aa: CASKELPYEQYF